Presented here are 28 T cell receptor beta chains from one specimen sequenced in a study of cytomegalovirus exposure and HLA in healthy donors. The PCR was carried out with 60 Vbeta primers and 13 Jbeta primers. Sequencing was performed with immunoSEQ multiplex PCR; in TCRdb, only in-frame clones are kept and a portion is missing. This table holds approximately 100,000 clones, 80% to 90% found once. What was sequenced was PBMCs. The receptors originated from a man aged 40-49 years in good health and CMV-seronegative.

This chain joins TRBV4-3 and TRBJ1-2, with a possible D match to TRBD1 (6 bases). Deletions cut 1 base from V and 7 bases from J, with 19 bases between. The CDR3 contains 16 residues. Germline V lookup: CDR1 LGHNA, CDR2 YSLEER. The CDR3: CASSQVILGANLGYTF. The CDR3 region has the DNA TGCGCCAGCAGCCAAGTGATTCTGGGGGCGAACCTTGGCTACACCTTC.

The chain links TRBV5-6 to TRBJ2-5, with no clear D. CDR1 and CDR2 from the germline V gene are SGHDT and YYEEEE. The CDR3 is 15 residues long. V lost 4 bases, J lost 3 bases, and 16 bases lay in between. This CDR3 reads CASSAPLRKKETQYF. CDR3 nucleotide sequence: TGTGCCAGCAGCGCCCCTTTGCGGAAAAAAGAGACCCAGTACTTC. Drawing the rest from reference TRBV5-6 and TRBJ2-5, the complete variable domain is DAGVTQSPTHLIKTRGQQVTLRCSPKSGHDTVSWYQQALGQGPQFIFQYYEEEERQRGNFPDRFSGHQFPNYSSELNVNALLLGDSALYLCASSAPLRKKETQYFGPGTRLLVL.

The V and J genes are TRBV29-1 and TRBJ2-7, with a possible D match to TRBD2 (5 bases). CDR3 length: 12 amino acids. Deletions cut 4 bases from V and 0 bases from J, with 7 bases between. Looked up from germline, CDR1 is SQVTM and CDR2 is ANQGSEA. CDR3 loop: CSVASGSYEQYF. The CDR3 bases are TGCAGCGTTGCCAGCGGCTCCTACGAGCAGTACTTC.

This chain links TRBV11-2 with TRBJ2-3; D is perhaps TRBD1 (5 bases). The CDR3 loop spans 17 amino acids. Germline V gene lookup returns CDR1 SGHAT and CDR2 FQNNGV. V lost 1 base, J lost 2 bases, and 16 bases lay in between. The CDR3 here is CASSLGRQGYSTDTQYF. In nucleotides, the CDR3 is TGTGCCAGCAGCTTAGGAAGGCAGGGATACTCCACAGATACGCAGTATTTT. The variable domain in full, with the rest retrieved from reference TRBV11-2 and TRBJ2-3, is EAGVAQSPRYKIIEKRQSVAFWCNPISGHATLYWYQQILGQGPKLLIQFQNNGVVDDSQLPKDRFSAERLKGVDSTLKIQPAKLEDSAVYLCASSLGRQGYSTDTQYFGPGTRLTVL.

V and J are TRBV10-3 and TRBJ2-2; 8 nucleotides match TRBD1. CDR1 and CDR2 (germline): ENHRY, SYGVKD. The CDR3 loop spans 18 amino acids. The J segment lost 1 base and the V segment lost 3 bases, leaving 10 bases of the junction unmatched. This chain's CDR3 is CAISEEDRESKNTGELFF. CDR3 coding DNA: TGTGCCATCAGTGAAGAGGACAGGGAAAGTAAGAACACCGGGGAGCTGTTTTTT.

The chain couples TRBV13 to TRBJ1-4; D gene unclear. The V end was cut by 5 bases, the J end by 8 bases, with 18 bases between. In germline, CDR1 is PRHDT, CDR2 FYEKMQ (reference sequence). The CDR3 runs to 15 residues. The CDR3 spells CASSRTSLTGEKLFF. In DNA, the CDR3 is TGTGCCAGCAGCAGGACCTCCCTCACGGGGGAAAAACTGTTTTTT.

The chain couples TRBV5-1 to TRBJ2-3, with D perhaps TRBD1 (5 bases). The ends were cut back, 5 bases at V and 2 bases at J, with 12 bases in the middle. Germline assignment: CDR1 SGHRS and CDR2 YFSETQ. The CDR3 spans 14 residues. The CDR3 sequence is CASRSGALTDTQYF. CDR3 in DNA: TGCGCCAGCAGGAGTGGGGCGCTCACAGATACGCAGTATTTT. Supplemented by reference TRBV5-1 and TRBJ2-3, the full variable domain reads KAGVTQTPRYLIKTRGQQVTLSCSPISGHRSVSWYQQTPGQGLQFLFEYFSETQRNKGNFPGRFSGRQFSNSRSEMNVSTLELGDSALYLCASRSGALTDTQYFGPGTRLTVL.

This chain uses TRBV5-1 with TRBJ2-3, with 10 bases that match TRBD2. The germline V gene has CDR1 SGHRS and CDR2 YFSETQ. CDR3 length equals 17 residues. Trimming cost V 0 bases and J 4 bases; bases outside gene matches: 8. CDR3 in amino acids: CASSLDLLAGASDTQYF. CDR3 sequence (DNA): TGCGCCAGCAGCTTGGATCTTCTAGCGGGGGCATCAGATACGCAGTATTTT.

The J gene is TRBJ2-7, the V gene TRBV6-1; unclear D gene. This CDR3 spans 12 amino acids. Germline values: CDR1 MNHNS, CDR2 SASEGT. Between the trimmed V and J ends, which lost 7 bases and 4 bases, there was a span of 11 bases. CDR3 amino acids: CASTLDGYEQYF. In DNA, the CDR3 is TGTGCCAGCACCCTAGACGGATACGAGCAGTACTTC.

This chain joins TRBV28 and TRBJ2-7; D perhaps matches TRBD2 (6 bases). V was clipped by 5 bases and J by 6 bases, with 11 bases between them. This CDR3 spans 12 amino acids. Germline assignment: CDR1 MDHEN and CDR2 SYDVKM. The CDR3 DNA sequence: TGTGCCAGCAGTACCTTCGGGGGCGAGCAGTACTTC. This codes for CASSTFGGEQYF.

The DNA for the CDR3 is TGTGCCAGCGGGCGGGGAGAGACCCAGTACTTC. Protein: CASGRGETQYF. The J gene is TRBJ2-5, the V gene TRBV7-2, with D possibly being TRBD2 (6 bases). The germline V and J ends were trimmed by 8 bases and 4 bases, with 8 bases remaining between them. The CDR3 consists of 11 residues. Germline loops: CDR1 SGHTA, CDR2 FQGNSA.

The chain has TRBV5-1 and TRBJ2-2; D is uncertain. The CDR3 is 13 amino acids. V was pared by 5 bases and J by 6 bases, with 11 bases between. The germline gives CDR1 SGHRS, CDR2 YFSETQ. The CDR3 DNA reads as TGCGCCAGCAGACCTACAGATGCCGGGGAGCTGTTTTTT. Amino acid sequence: CASRPTDAGELFF.

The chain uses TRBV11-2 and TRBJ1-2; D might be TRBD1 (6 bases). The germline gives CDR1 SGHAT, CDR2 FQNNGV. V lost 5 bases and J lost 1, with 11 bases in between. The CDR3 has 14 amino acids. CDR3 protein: CASSVNRDNYGYTF. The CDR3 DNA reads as TGTGCCAGCAGCGTTAACAGGGATAACTATGGCTACACCTTC.

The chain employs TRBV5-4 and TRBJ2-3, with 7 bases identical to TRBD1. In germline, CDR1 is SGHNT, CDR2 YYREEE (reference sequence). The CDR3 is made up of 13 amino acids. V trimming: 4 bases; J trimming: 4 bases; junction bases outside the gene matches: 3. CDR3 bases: TGTGCCAGCAGCGACGACAGGGCAGATACGCAGTATTTT. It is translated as CASSDDRADTQYF.

CDR3 residues: CASSGRIRLNTEAFF. The CDR3 DNA reads TGTGCCAGCAGCGGGAGGATTAGGCTGAACACTGAAGCTTTCTTT. The rearrangement links TRBV5-6 to TRBJ1-1; the D is unclear. The germline CDR1 and CDR2 sequences are SGHDT and YYEEEE. This CDR3 is 15 amino acids long. V was clipped by 4 bases and J by 0 bases, with 13 bases between them.

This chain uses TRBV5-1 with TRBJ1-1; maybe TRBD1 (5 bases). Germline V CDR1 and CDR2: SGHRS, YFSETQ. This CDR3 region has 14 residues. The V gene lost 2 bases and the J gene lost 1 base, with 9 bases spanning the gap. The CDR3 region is CASSFDRKNTEAFF. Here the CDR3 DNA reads TGCGCCAGCAGCTTCGACAGAAAGAACACTGAAGCTTTCTTT.

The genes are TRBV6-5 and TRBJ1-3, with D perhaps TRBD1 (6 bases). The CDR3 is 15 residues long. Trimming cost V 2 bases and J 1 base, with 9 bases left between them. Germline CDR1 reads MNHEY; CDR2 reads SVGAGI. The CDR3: CASSYARGSGNTIYF. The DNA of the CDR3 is TGTGCCAGCAGTTACGCCAGGGGTTCTGGAAACACCATATATTTT.

The DNA for the CDR3 is TGTGCCATCAGCAACCTCGGGGGGGGAGGCGCCGGGGAGCTGTTTTTT. The encoded protein is CAISNLGGGGAGELFF. The chain is built from TRBV10-3 and TRBJ2-2; 8 bases line up with TRBD2. The CDR3 sequence is 16 residues long. Germline lookup yields CDR1 ENHRY and CDR2 SYGVKD. V lost 6 bases to trimming and J lost 6 bases; unmatched junction nucleotides: 12.

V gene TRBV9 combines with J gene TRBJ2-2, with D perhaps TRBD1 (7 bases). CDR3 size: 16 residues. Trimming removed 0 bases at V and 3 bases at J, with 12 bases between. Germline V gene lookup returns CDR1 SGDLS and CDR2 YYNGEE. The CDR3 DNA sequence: TGTGCCAGCAGCGTAGTACTCAGGGGGGACACCGGGGAGCTGTTTTTT. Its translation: CASSVVLRGDTGELFF.

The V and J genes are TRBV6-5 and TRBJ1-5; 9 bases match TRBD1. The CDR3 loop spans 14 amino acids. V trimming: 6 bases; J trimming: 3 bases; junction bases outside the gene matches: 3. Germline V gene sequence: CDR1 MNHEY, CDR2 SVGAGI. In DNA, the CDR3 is TGTGCCAGCAGGGGACAGGGTATCAATCAGCCCCAGCATTTT. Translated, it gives CASRGQGINQPQHF.

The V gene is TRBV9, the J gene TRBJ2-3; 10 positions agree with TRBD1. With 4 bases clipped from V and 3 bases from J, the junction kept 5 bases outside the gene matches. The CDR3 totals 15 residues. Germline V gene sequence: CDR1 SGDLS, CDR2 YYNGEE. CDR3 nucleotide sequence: TGTGCCAGCAGCCACGACAGGGGGCTAACAGATACGCAGTATTTT. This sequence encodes CASSHDRGLTDTQYF. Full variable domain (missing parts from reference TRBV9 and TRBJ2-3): DSGVTQTPKHLITATGQRVTLRCSPRSGDLSVYWYQQSLDQGLQFLIQYYNGEERAKGNILERFSAQQFPDLHSELNLSSLELGDSALYFCASSHDRGLTDTQYFGPGTRLTVL.

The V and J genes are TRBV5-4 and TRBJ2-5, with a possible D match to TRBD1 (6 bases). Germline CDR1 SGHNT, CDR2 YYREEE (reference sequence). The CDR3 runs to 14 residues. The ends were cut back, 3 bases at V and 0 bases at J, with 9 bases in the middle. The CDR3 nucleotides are TGTGCCAGCAGCTCGGACAGTTACCAAGAGACCCAGTACTTC. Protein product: CASSSDSYQETQYF.

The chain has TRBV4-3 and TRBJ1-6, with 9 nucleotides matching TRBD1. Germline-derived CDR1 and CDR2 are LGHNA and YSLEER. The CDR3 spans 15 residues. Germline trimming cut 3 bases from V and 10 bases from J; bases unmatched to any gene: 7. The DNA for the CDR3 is TGCGCCAGCAGCCACCCCGGGACAGGGAACTCACCCCTCCACTTT. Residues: CASSHPGTGNSPLHF.

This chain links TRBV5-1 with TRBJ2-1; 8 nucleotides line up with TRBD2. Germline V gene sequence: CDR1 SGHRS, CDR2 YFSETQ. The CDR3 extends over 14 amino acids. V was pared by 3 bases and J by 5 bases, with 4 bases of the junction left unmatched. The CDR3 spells CASSSGGANNEQFF. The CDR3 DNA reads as TGCGCCAGCAGCTCCGGGGGGGCCAACAATGAGCAGTTCTTC.

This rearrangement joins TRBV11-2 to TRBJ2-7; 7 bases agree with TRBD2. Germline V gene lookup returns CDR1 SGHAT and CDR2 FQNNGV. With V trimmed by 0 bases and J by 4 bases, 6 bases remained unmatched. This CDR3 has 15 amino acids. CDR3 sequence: CASSLDLGGGYEQYF. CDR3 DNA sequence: TGTGCCAGCAGCTTAGATCTTGGGGGAGGGTACGAGCAGTACTTC.

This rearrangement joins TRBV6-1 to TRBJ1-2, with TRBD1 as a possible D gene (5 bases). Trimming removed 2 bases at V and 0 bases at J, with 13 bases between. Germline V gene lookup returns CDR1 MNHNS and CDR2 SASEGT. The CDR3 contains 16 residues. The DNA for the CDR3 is TGTGCCAGCAGTGAAACCAACAGGATCTCTAACTATGGCTACACCTTC. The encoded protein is CASSETNRISNYGYTF.

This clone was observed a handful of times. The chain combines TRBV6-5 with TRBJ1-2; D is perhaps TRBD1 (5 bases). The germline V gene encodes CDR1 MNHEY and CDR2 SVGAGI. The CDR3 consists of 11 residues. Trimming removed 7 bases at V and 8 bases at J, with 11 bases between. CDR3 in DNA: TGTGCCAGCAACGGGGGTGGCGGCTACACCTTC. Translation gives CASNGGGGYTF.

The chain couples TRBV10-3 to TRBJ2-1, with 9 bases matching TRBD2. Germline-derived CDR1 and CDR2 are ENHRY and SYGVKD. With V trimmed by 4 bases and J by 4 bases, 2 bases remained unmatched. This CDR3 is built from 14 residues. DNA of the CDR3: TGTGCCATCAGTGTCGCGGGGGGGTACAATGAGCAGTTCTTC. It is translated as CAISVAGGYNEQFF.